This T cell receptor beta chain was sequenced for a study of T cell changes during pregnancy in multiple sclerosis. Repertoires were generated with immunoSEQ multiplex PCR, while TCRdb's copy carries only in-frame clones and drops some. The sample lists over 50,000 clones, approximately 85% occurring once. The V and J ends lost 3 bases and 4 bases respectively, with 15 bases between them. The length of the CDR3 is 15 residues. Germline CDR1 and CDR2: ENHRY and SYGVKD. This sample comprised peripheral blood, obtained in the first trimester of pregnancy. The gene calls are TRBV10-3 and TRBJ2-5, with D hard to call. The source of this sequence is a female donor with multiple sclerosis, enrolled in a pregnancy study. CDR3 region: CAISEGLGGRETQYF. DNA for the CDR3: TGTGCCATCAGTGAAGGCCTCGGCGGTAGAGAGACCCAGTACTTC.